This TCR beta chain was obtained from a study of T cell repertoires in cytomegalovirus infection. Study-wide background: CMV infection plus the matching HLA type was flagged by public TCR beta signatures.

This clonotype occurred once. Antigen specificity is unknown. The V end lost 6 bases, the J end lost 4 bases, and 13 bases lay between the germline ends. The length of the CDR3 is 15 residues. One entry per CDR3 protein results from TCRdb running MiXCR on the reads. The sample holds around 740,000 distinct CDR3 sequences; approximately 34% are singletons and the top ten take roughly 2.8%. Study-wide results and limits: Based on cumulative public TCR beta family frequency, carriers of CMV plus the relevant HLA were identified.

This receptor was identified in a human donor in good health (CMV status not recorded). Some clones in this sample may be carry-over from other donors' samples. This rearrangement joins TRBV12-3 or TRBV12-4 to TRBJ2-6, with D possibly being TRBD2 (6 bases). What was sequenced was PBMCs. The chain's CDR3 is CASSAGFWGANVLTF. The DNA of the CDR3 is TGTGCCAGCAGCGCGGGATTTTGGGGGGCCAACGTCCTGACTTTC.